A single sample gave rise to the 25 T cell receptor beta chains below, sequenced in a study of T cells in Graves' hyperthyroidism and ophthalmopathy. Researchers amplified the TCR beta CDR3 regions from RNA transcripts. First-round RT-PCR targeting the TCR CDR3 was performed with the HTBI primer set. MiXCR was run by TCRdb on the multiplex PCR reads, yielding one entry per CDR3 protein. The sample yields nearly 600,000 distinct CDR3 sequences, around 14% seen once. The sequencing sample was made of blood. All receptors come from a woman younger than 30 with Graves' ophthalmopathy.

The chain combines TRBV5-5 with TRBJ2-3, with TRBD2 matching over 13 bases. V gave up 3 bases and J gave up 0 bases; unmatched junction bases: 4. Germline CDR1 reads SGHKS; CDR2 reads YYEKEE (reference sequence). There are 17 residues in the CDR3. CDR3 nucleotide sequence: TGTGCCAGCAGCTCGGGGACTAGCGGGACCAGCACAGATACGCAGTATTTT. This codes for CASSSGTSGTSTDTQYF.

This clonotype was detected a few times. The CDR3 region is CASSYSIRGGDYNEQFF. CDR3 in DNA: TGTGCCAGCAGTTACTCGATTCGTGGCGGGGACTACAATGAGCAGTTCTTC. The rearrangement links TRBV6-2 or TRBV6-3 to TRBJ2-1, with D possibly matching TRBD2 (6 bases). V was clipped by 0 bases and J by 3 bases, with 15 bases between them. Germline V CDR1 and CDR2: MNHEY, SVGEGT. The CDR3 consists of 17 residues.

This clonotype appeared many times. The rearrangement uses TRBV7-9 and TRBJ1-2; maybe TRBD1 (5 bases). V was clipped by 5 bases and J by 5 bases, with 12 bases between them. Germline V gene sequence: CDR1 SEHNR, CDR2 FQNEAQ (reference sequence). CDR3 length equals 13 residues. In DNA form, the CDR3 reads TGTGCCAGCAGCGGGACGGCTTCATATGGCTACACCTTC. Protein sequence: CASSGTASYGYTF. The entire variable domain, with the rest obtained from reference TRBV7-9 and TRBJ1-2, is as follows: DTGVSQNPRHKITKRGQNVTFRCDPISEHNRLYWYRQTLGQGPEFLTYFQNEAQLEKSRLLSDRFSAERPKGSFSTLEIQRTEQGDSAMYLCASSGTASYGYTFGSGTRLTVV.

The CDR3 reads CASRRTDRALNSPLHF. CDR3 coding DNA: TGTGCCAGCAGAAGGACAGATCGGGCACTTAATTCACCCCTCCACTTT. This sequence joins TRBV25-1 and TRBJ1-6; D is possibly TRBD1 (6 bases). Germline V gene sequence: CDR1 MGHDK, CDR2 SYGVNS. The ends were cut back, 6 bases at V and 6 bases at J, with 18 bases in the middle. CDR3 length equals 16 residues.

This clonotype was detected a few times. The DNA of the CDR3 is TGTGCCAGCTCAATCGGACAGGGGGCCGGTTACGAGCAGTACTTC. It specifies CASSIGQGAGYEQYF. V and J are TRBV18 and TRBJ2-7; 11 bases align to TRBD1. Germline V CDR1 and CDR2: KGHSH, LQKENI. With V trimmed by 5 bases and J by 4 bases, 7 bases remained unmatched. The CDR3 extends over 15 amino acids.

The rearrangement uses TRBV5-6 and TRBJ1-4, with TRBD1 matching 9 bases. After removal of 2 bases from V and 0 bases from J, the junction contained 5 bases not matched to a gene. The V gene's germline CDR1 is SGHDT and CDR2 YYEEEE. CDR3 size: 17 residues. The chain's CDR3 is CASSFDRGKSTNEKLFF. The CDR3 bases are TGTGCCAGCAGCTTCGACAGGGGGAAGTCAACTAATGAAAAACTGTTTTTT.

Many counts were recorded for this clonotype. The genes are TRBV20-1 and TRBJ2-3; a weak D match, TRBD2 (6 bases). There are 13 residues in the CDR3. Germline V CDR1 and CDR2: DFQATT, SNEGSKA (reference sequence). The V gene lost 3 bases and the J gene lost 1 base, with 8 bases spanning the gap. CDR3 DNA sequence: TGCAGTGCTAGCGGGAGTGGCACAGATACGCAGTATTTT. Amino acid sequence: CSASGSGTDTQYF.

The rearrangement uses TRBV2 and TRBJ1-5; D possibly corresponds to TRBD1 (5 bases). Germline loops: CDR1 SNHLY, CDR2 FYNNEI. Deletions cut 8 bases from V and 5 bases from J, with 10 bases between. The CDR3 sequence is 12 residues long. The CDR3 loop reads CASQGGDQPQHF. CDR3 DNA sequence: TGTGCCAGCCAGGGTGGCGATCAGCCCCAGCATTTT.

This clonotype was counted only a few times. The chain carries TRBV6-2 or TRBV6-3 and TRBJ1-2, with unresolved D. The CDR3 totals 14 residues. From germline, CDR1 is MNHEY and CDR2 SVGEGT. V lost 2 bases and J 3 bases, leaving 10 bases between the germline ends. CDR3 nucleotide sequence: TGTGCCAGCAGTTACCTGACTGAAGACTATGGCTACACCTTC. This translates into CASSYLTEDYGYTF.

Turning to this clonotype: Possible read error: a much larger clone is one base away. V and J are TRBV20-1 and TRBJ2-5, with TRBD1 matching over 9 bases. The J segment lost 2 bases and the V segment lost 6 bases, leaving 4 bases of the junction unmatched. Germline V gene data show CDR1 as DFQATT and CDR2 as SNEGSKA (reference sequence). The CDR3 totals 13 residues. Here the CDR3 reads CSAIGQGQETQYF. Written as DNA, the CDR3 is TGCAGTGCCATAGGACAGGGGCAAGAGACCCAGTACTTC.

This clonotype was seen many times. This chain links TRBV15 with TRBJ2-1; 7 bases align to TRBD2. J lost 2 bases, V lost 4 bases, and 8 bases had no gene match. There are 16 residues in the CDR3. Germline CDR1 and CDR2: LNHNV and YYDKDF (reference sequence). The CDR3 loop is CATSTAGEDTYNEQFF. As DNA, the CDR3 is TGTGCCACCAGCACCGCGGGGGAGGATACCTACAATGAGCAGTTCTTC. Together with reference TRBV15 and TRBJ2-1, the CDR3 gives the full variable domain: DAMVIQNPRYQVTQFGKPVTLSCSQTLNHNVMYWYQQKSSQAPKLLFHYYDKDFNNEADTPDNFQSRRPNTSFCFLDIRSPGLGDTAMYLCATSTAGEDTYNEQFFGPGTRLTVL.

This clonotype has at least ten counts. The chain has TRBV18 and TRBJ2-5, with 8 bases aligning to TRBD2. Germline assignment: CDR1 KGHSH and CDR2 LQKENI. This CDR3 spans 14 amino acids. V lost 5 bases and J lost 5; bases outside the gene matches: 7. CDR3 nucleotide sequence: TGTGCCAGCTCAAAAAGCGGGAGTGCGGAGACCCAGTACTTC. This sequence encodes CASSKSGSAETQYF.

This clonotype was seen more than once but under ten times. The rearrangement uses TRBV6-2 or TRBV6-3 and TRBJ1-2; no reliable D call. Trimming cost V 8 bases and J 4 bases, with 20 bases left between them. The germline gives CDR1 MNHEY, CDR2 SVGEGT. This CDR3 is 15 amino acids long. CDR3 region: CASEPGLGAGYGYTF. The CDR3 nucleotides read TGTGCCAGCGAGCCGGGCTTAGGCGCAGGCTATGGCTACACCTTC.

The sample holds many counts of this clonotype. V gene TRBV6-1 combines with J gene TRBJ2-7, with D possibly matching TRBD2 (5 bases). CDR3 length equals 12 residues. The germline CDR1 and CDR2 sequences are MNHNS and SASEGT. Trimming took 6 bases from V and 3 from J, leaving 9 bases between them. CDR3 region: CASSLLDYEQYF. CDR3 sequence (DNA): TGTGCCAGCAGCCTACTAGACTACGAGCAGTACTTC.

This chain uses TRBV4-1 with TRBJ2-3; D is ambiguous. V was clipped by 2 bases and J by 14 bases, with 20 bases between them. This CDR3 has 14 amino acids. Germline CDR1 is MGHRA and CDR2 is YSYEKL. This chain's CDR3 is CASSQPSGRLRRYF. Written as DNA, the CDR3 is TGCGCCAGCAGCCAACCCTCGGGTAGGCTGCGAAGGTATTTT.

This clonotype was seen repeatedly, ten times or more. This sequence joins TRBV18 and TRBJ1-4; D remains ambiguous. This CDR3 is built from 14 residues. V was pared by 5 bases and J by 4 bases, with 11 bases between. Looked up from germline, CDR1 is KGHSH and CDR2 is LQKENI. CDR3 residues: CASSSRALNEKLFF. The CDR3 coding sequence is TGTGCCAGCTCATCAAGGGCGCTTAATGAAAAACTGTTTTTT.

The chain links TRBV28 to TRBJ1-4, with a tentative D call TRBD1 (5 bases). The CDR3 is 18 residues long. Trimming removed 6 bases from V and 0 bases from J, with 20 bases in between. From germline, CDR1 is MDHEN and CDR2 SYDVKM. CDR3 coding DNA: TGTGCCAGCAGAGGAGTGCGGGGGTCCCGAGCAACTAATGAAAAACTGTTTTTT. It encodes CASRGVRGSRATNEKLFF.

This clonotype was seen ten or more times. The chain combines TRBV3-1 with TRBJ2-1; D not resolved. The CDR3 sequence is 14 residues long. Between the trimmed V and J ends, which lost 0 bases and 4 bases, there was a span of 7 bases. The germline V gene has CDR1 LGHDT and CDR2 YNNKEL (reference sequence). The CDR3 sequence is CASSQDSAYNEQFF. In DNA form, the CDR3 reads TGTGCCAGCAGCCAAGACTCGGCTTACAATGAGCAGTTCTTC.

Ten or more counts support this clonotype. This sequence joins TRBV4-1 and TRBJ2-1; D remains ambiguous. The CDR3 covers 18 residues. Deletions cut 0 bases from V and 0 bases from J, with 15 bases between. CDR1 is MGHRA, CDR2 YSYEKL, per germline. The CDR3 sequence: CASSQDRTRSASYNEQFF. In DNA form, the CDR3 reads TGCGCCAGCAGCCAAGATCGTACCCGGAGCGCCTCCTACAATGAGCAGTTCTTC.

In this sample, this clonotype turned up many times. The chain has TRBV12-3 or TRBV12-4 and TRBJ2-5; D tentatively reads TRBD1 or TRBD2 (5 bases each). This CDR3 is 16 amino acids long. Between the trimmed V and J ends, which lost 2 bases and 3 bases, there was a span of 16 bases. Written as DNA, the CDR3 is TGTGCCAGCAGTTTACCCGGGACCATTCGGGAAGAGACCCAGTACTTC. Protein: CASSLPGTIREETQYF.

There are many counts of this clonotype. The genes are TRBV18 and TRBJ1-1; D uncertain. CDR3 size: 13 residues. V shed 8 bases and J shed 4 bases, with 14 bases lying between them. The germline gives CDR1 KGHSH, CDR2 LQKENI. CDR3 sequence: CASSPPVGTEAFF. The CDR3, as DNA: TGTGCCAGCAGCCCCCCCGTGGGCACTGAAGCTTTCTTT.

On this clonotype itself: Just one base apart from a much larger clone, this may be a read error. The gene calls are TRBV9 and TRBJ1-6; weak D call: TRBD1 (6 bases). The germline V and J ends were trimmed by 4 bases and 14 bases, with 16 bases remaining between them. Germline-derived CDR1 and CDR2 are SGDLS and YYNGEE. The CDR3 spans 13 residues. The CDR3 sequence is CASSPGRGSSLHF. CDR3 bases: TGTGCCAGCAGCCCAGGCAGGGGCTCATCCCTCCACTTT.

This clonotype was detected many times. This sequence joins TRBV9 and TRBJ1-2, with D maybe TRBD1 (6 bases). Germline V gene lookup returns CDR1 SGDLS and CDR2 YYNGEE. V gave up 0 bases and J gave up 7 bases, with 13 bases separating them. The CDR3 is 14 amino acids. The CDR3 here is CASSVEGPGVGYTF. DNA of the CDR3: TGTGCCAGCAGCGTAGAGGGGCCAGGGGTTGGCTACACCTTC.

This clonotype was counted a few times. CDR3 nucleotides: TGTGCCAGCAGCTTATGGGGGAGGGCCCGTGCAGATACGCAGTATTTT. Protein product: CASSLWGRARADTQYF. The chain couples TRBV11-3 to TRBJ2-3; 7 positions match TRBD2. The CDR3 length is 16 residues. J was trimmed by 4 bases and V by 2 bases; bases with no gene match: 9. The V gene's germline CDR1 is SGHNT and CDR2 YENEEA.

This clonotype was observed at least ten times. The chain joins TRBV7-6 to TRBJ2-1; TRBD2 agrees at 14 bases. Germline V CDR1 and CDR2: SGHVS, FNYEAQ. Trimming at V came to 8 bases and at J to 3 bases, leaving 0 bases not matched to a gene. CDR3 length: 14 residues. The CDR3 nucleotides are TGTGCCAGCGGACTAGCGGGGGGCTACAATGAGCAGTTCTTC. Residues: CASGLAGGYNEQFF.